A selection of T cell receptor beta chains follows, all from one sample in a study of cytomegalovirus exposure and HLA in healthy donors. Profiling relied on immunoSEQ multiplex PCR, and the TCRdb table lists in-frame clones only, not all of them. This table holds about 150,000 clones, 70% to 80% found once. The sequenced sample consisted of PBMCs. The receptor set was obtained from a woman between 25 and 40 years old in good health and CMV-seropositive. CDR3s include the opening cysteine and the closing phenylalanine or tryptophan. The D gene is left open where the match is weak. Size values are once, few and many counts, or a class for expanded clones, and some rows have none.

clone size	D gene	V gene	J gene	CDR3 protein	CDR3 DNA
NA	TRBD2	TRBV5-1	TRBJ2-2	CASSRGGDTGELFF	TGCGCCAGCAGCCGGGGGGGGGACACCGGGGAGCTGTTTTTT
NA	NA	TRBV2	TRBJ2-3	CASRASSTDTQYF	TGTGCCAGCAGGGCTAGTAGCACAGATACGCAGTATTTT
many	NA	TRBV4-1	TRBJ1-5	CASSETGHSNQPQHF	TGCGCCAGCAGCGAAACAGGGCACAGCAATCAGCCCCAGCATTTT
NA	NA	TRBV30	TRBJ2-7	CACERDFYEQYF	TGTGCCTGCGAGAGGGACTTCTACGAGCAGTACTTC
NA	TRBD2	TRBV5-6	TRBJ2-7	CASSPNSGTSGSKQYF	TGTGCCAGCAGCCCGAACTCCGGGACTAGCGGGTCTAAGCAGTACTTC
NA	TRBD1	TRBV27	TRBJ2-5	CASSSAGQGEETQYF	TGTGCCAGCAGTTCCGCGGGACAGGGGGAAGAGACCCAGTACTTC
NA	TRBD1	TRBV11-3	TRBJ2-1	CASSFLGQGDNEQFF	TGTGCCAGCAGCTTTTTAGGACAGGGGGACAATGAGCAGTTCTTC
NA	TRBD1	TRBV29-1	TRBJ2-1	CSVVGGGQGGNEQFF	TGCAGCGTTGTAGGGGGCGGACAGGGTGGCAATGAGCAGTTCTTC
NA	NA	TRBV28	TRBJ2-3	CASRERPRADTQYF	TGTGCCAGCAGGGAAAGGCCCAGGGCAGATACGCAGTATTTT
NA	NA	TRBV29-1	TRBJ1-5	CSVEGQNQPQHF	TGCAGCGTTGAAGGACAGAATCAGCCCCAGCATTTT
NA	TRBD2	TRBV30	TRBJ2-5	CAWSGFTSVETQYF	TGTGCCTGGAGTGGCTTCACTAGCGTTGAGACCCAGTACTTC
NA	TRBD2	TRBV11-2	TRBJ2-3	CASSTSGMADTQYF	TGTGCCAGCAGCACTAGCGGGATGGCAGATACGCAGTATTTT
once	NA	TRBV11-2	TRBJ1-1	CASSLLQGSNTEAFF	TGTGCCAGCAGCCTCCTACAGGGATCAAACACTGAAGCTTTCTTT
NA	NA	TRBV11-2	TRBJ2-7	CASSLVVNYEQYF	TGTGCCAGCAGCTTAGTTGTCAACTACGAGCAGTACTTC
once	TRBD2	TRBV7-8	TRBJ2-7	CASSPRTSDSYEQYF	TGTGCCAGCAGCCCACGGACTAGCGATTCCTACGAGCAGTACTTC
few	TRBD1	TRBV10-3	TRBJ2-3	CATERTGSSADTQYF	TGTGCCACCGAAAGGACAGGGTCGAGCGCAGATACGCAGTATTTT